Following are 8 T cell receptor beta chains from one sample sequenced in a study of response to subunit inactivated influenza vaccine. Using its own MiXCR run on the RT-PCR reads, TCRdb lists one record per CDR3 protein. The data show 150,000 or so distinct CDR3 sequences, with around 10% seen just once and roughly 36% held by the top ten. Sequenced material: CD8+ T cells sorted from PBMCs, taken 23 to 25 months after vaccination. These TCRs come from a man aged 50 to 69 who received an inactivated influenza vaccine.

At least ten counts were recorded for this clonotype. The rearrangement uses TRBV20-1 and TRBJ2-5; no reliable D call. Looked up from germline, CDR1 is DFQATT and CDR2 is SNEGSKA (reference sequence). The V gene lost 3 bases and the J gene lost 5 bases, with 10 bases spanning the gap. The CDR3 extends over 12 amino acids. The CDR3 nucleotides read TGCAGTGCTAGGATCGGGTTTGAGACCCAGTACTTC. Amino acids: CSARIGFETQYF.

This clonotype showed up just a few times. The chain couples TRBV30 to TRBJ2-3; TRBD2 matches at 11 bases. Germline CDR1 and CDR2: GTSNPN and SVGIG (reference sequence). This CDR3 comprises 16 residues. Trimming cost V 0 bases and J 2 bases; bases outside gene matches: 4. The DNA for the CDR3 is TGTGCCTGGAGTGTACTAGCGGGAGTTGCCACAGATACGCAGTATTTT. Its protein is CAWSVLAGVATDTQYF. The variable domain in full, with the rest retrieved from reference TRBV30 and TRBJ2-3, is SQTIHQWPATLVQPVGSPLSLECTVEGTSNPNLYWYRQAAGRGLQLLFYSVGIGQISSEVPQNLSASRPQDRQFILSSKKLLLSDSGFYLCAWSVLAGVATDTQYFGPGTRLTVL.

This clonotype has only a few counts. V is TRBV5-1 and J is TRBJ2-7, with D maybe TRBD2 (6 bases). The V gene's germline CDR1 is SGHRS and CDR2 YFSETQ. The CDR3 runs to 13 residues. The germline V and J ends were trimmed by 4 bases and 3 bases, with 11 bases remaining between them. The CDR3 loop is CASSGPGLYEQYF. The CDR3 DNA reads TGCGCCAGCAGCGGACCGGGACTCTACGAGCAGTACTTC.

This rearrangement joins TRBV7-9 to TRBJ2-3; D may correspond to TRBD1 or TRBD2 (5 bases each). There are 15 residues in the CDR3. Trimming took 5 bases from V and 1 from J, leaving 13 bases between them. Germline V gene data show CDR1 as SEHNR and CDR2 as FQNEAQ (reference sequence). The CDR3: CASSHVGDRTDTQYF. The CDR3, as DNA: TGTGCCAGCAGCCACGTGGGGGACCGCACAGATACGCAGTATTTT.

This clonotype has a handful of counts. The chain uses TRBV2 and TRBJ1-1; TRBD1 matches 7 bases. CDR3 length: 14 amino acids. CDR1 is SNHLY, CDR2 FYNNEI, per germline. V was pared by 7 bases and J by 6 bases, with 11 bases of the junction left unmatched. The CDR3 nucleotides are TGTGCCAGCACCACCATAGGGACAGTACCTGAAGCTTTCTTT. It translates to CASTTIGTVPEAFF.

The chain links TRBV7-9 to TRBJ2-1; D is unresolved. The CDR3 length is 12 residues. Trimming removed 1 base from V and 13 bases from J, with 11 bases in between. Germline lookup yields CDR1 SEHNR and CDR2 FQNEAQ (reference sequence). CDR3 DNA sequence: TGTGCCAGCAGCTTAGACTCGCCGGAACAGTTCTTC. Protein sequence: CASSLDSPEQFF.

Details on this clonotype: A much bigger clone sits one base away, suggesting this may be a read error. The gene calls are TRBV10-3 and TRBJ1-1; tentative D call: TRBD1 (5 bases). The germline gives CDR1 ENHRY, CDR2 SYGVKD. There are 15 residues in the CDR3. The CDR3 nucleotides are TGTGCCATCAAGGGAGCAGGGCCTTTGGACACTGAATCTTTCTTT. It is translated as CAIKGAGPLDTESFF.

This clonotype turned up a few times. The chain is built from TRBV19 and TRBJ2-1, with 7 positions matching TRBD1. CDR1 is LNHDA, CDR2 SQIVND, per germline (reference sequence). The ends lost 6 bases at V and 7 bases at J; junction bases unmatched: 12. The CDR3 is 15 amino acids. The CDR3 reads CASSLTGILLNEQFF. The CDR3 DNA reads as TGTGCCAGTAGCCTGACAGGGATTCTTCTTAATGAGCAGTTCTTC.